The rows below give T cell receptor beta chains drawn from one sample of a study of T cell responses to AZD1222 COVID-19 vaccine. Clones were sequenced by immunoSEQ multiplex PCR, and TCRdb holds only the in-frame ones, with some missing. This sample has 95,000 to 100,000 clones; almost 90% occur once, and the top ten carry 15% to 20%. Specimen: peripheral blood, collected 28 days after the second AZD1222 dose. The receptors originated from an adult who received the AZD1222 COVID-19 vaccine. Each CDR3 is given with its conserved first and last residue. A D gene is named only where the DNA matches it firmly. Clone size is not always given. Where it is, it says once, few, many or a class for expanded clones.

d_gene: .; j_gene: TRBJ2-7; v_gene: TRBV6-5; abundance: .; CDR3nt: TGTGCCACCGTGCCGACAGGATCCTACGAGCAGTACTTC; CDR3aa: CATVPTGSYEQYF
d_gene: .; j_gene: TRBJ2-1; v_gene: TRBV14; abundance: .; CDR3nt: TGTGCCAGCAGCCCCGGACCCCTCAATGAGCAGTTCTTC; CDR3aa: CASSPGPLNEQFF
d_gene: .; j_gene: TRBJ2-4; v_gene: TRBV28; abundance: .; CDR3nt: TGTGCCAGCAGTTTACAGTCCGACATAGCCAAAAACATTCAGTACTTC; CDR3aa: CASSLQSDIAKNIQYF
d_gene: .; j_gene: TRBJ2-1; v_gene: TRBV6-4; abundance: few; CDR3nt: TGTGCCAGCAGTGAGGAGGAGAACAATGAGCAGTTCTTC; CDR3aa: CASSEEENNEQFF
d_gene: .; j_gene: TRBJ1-1; v_gene: TRBV28; abundance: .; CDR3nt: TGTGCCAGCACCGGAAGTATGAGTATCCCTGAAGCTTTCTTT; CDR3aa: CASTGSMSIPEAFF
d_gene: .; j_gene: TRBJ1-3; v_gene: TRBV11-2; abundance: .; CDR3nt: TGTGCCAGCAGCTTAGGCCGGGTCTCCATATATTTT; CDR3aa: CASSLGRVSIYF
d_gene: .; j_gene: TRBJ1-1; v_gene: TRBV9; abundance: .; CDR3nt: TGTGCCAGCAGCGTAGCTCAGTTTCCAGCTGAAGCTTTCTTT; CDR3aa: CASSVAQFPAEAFF
d_gene: TRBD2; j_gene: TRBJ2-7; v_gene: TRBV7-3; abundance: .; CDR3nt: TGTGCCAGCAGCATTGCCGGGACTAGCCAGGGGTACGAGCAGTACTTC; CDR3aa: CASSIAGTSQGYEQYF
d_gene: .; j_gene: TRBJ2-1; v_gene: TRBV11-2; abundance: few; CDR3nt: TGTGCCAGCAGCACCTACCGTTACGGCCAACTCTACAATGAGCAGTTCTTC; CDR3aa: CASSTYRYGQLYNEQFF
d_gene: .; j_gene: TRBJ1-6; v_gene: TRBV25-1; abundance: .; CDR3nt: TGTGCCAGCTCAGAACGGGTAGTCTCCTATAATTCACCCCTCCACTTT; CDR3aa: CASSERVVSYNSPLHF
d_gene: .; j_gene: TRBJ2-1; v_gene: TRBV9; abundance: .; CDR3nt: TGTGCCAGCAGCCTCAAGGGCGCGACGCCAGACAATGAGCAGTTCTTC; CDR3aa: CASSLKGATPDNEQFF
d_gene: TRBD2; j_gene: TRBJ2-1; v_gene: TRBV9; abundance: .; CDR3nt: TGTGCCAGCAGCGTAGCGGGAGGGATGGATGAGCAGTTCTTC; CDR3aa: CASSVAGGMDEQFF
d_gene: .; j_gene: TRBJ1-1; v_gene: TRBV5-1; abundance: .; CDR3nt: TGCGCCAGCAGCGTGAACACGGGACCCTACACTGAAGCTTTCTTT; CDR3aa: CASSVNTGPYTEAFF
d_gene: TRBD2; j_gene: TRBJ2-5; v_gene: TRBV12-5; abundance: .; CDR3nt: TGTGCTAGTGGTTTGTGGACCGGGACTAGCCTCCAAGAGACCCAGTACTTC; CDR3aa: CASGLWTGTSLQETQYF
d_gene: .; j_gene: TRBJ1-3; v_gene: TRBV3-1/TRBV3-2; abundance: .; CDR3nt: TGTGCCAGCAGCCAAGGTGGGGTAACTGGAAACACCATATATTTT; CDR3aa: CASSQGGVTGNTIYF
d_gene: .; j_gene: TRBJ2-2; v_gene: TRBV18; abundance: .; CDR3nt: TGTGCCAGCTCACCCCCGAACGAGAACACCGGGGAGCTGTTTTTT; CDR3aa: CASSPPNENTGELFF
d_gene: .; j_gene: TRBJ2-7; v_gene: TRBV5-5; abundance: .; CDR3nt: TGTGCCAGCAGCTTGGCCACGGGACCCTACGAGCAGTACTTC; CDR3aa: CASSLATGPYEQYF
d_gene: .; j_gene: TRBJ1-2; v_gene: TRBV28; abundance: .; CDR3nt: TGTGCCAGCAGTTTTTATAGGGCCGGCTACACCTTC; CDR3aa: CASSFYRAGYTF
d_gene: .; j_gene: TRBJ2-7; v_gene: TRBV20-1; abundance: .; CDR3nt: TGCAGTGCTATTCCCTACGAGCAGTACTTC; CDR3aa: CSAIPYEQYF
d_gene: .; j_gene: TRBJ2-1; v_gene: TRBV11-2; abundance: .; CDR3nt: TGTGCCAGCAGCTTAAGGGGCGGGTCCCATGAGCAGTTCTTC; CDR3aa: CASSLRGGSHEQFF
d_gene: .; j_gene: TRBJ1-5; v_gene: TRBV14; abundance: .; CDR3nt: TGTGCCAGCAGCTGGGGTAGCAATCAGCCCCAGCATTTT; CDR3aa: CASSWGSNQPQHF
d_gene: .; j_gene: TRBJ1-4; v_gene: TRBV5-4; abundance: many; CDR3nt: TGTGCCAGCAGCTTCATGGGGGGCGGAGGCGGTAATGAAAAACTGTTTTTT; CDR3aa: CASSFMGGGGGNEKLFF
d_gene: TRBD1; j_gene: TRBJ1-1; v_gene: TRBV5-1; abundance: .; CDR3nt: TGCGCCAGCAGCTTGGGGACAGGGGTCCCTAACCCCACTGAAGCTTTCTTT; CDR3aa: CASSLGTGVPNPTEAFF
d_gene: TRBD1; j_gene: TRBJ1-5; v_gene: TRBV2; abundance: .; CDR3nt: TGTGCCAGCAGCTGGACAGGGGTACGCCAGCCCCAGCATTTT; CDR3aa: CASSWTGVRQPQHF
d_gene: .; j_gene: TRBJ2-1; v_gene: TRBV11-3; abundance: .; CDR3nt: TGTGCCAGCAGCTCTAGACTAGAAGGTAACAATGAGCAGTTCTTC; CDR3aa: CASSSRLEGNNEQFF
d_gene: TRBD1; j_gene: TRBJ1-2; v_gene: TRBV10-3; abundance: .; CDR3nt: TGTGCCATCAGTCCCGGGACAGGGGGCTCTGGCTACACCTTC; CDR3aa: CAISPGTGGSGYTF
d_gene: .; j_gene: TRBJ1-2; v_gene: TRBV27; abundance: once; CDR3nt: TGTGCCAGCAGTCCCTGGCAGGGGATAAAAACCCTCGGCTACACCTTC; CDR3aa: CASSPWQGIKTLGYTF
d_gene: TRBD1; j_gene: TRBJ1-5; v_gene: TRBV6-1; abundance: .; CDR3nt: TGTGCCAGCAGTGAAGGGACAGGGATAGCTCGTCAGCCCCAGCATTTT; CDR3aa: CASSEGTGIARQPQHF
d_gene: .; j_gene: TRBJ1-4; v_gene: TRBV7-9; abundance: .; CDR3nt: TGTGCCAGCAGCTTAGGAGTTCGTGAAAAACTGTTTTTT; CDR3aa: CASSLGVREKLFF
d_gene: TRBD1; j_gene: TRBJ2-3; v_gene: TRBV6-5; abundance: .; CDR3nt: TGTGCCAGCACCTCGAGGGACAGGGGAATAGATACGCAGTATTTT; CDR3aa: CASTSRDRGIDTQYF
d_gene: .; j_gene: TRBJ2-7; v_gene: TRBV6-5; abundance: .; CDR3nt: TGTGCCAGCAGTTATGATTATCCTCACTACGAGCAGTACTTC; CDR3aa: CASSYDYPHYEQYF
d_gene: .; j_gene: TRBJ1-2; v_gene: TRBV6-5; abundance: .; CDR3nt: TGTGCCAGCAGTTTCAGACGGCAGAACTATGGCTACACCTTC; CDR3aa: CASSFRRQNYGYTF
d_gene: .; j_gene: TRBJ1-5; v_gene: TRBV28; abundance: .; CDR3nt: TGTGCCAGCAGTTTATTCTCCGGGGGCAATCAGCCCCAGCATTTT; CDR3aa: CASSLFSGGNQPQHF
d_gene: .; j_gene: TRBJ2-7; v_gene: TRBV19; abundance: .; CDR3nt: TGTGCCAGTAGTATCGGACAAAATCGATACGAGCAGTACTTC; CDR3aa: CASSIGQNRYEQYF
d_gene: .; j_gene: TRBJ1-5; v_gene: TRBV18; abundance: .; CDR3nt: TGTGCCAGCTCACCACCCGATCAGCCCCAGCATTTT; CDR3aa: CASSPPDQPQHF
d_gene: .; j_gene: TRBJ2-7; v_gene: TRBV9; abundance: once; CDR3nt: TGTGCCAGCAGCCTCTCCTACGAGCAGTACTTC; CDR3aa: CASSLSYEQYF
d_gene: .; j_gene: TRBJ1-4; v_gene: TRBV3-1/TRBV3-2; abundance: .; CDR3nt: TGTGCCAGCAGCCTACGGGGGAGTGAAAAACTGTTTTTT; CDR3aa: CASSLRGSEKLFF
d_gene: .; j_gene: TRBJ1-2; v_gene: TRBV7-8; abundance: .; CDR3nt: TGTGCCAGCAGTGGAGGAGGGGTCGATGGCTACACCTTC; CDR3aa: CASSGGGVDGYTF
d_gene: .; j_gene: TRBJ1-4; v_gene: TRBV29-1; abundance: .; CDR3nt: TGCAGCGTCGCATCGGGACAAACTAATGAAAAACTGTTTTTT; CDR3aa: CSVASGQTNEKLFF
d_gene: .; j_gene: TRBJ2-1; v_gene: TRBV5-4; abundance: .; CDR3nt: TGTGCCAGCAGCTTGGAGGGCGCGGGGTGGGGCGGTGGCAATGAGCAGTTCTTC; CDR3aa: CASSLEGAGWGGGNEQFF
d_gene: .; j_gene: TRBJ2-7; v_gene: TRBV5-6; abundance: .; CDR3nt: TGTGCCAGCAGCTTGGCGCGTTATGAGTACGAGCAGTACTTC; CDR3aa: CASSLARYEYEQYF
d_gene: .; j_gene: TRBJ1-1; v_gene: TRBV29-1; abundance: once; CDR3nt: TGCAGCGTTGAAGTGGGGTCCCCTGAAGCTTTCTTT; CDR3aa: CSVEVGSPEAFF
d_gene: .; j_gene: TRBJ2-2; v_gene: TRBV5-1; abundance: .; CDR3nt: TGCGCCAGCAGTCCAGGGGCCGGGGAGCTGTTTTTT; CDR3aa: CASSPGAGELFF
d_gene: TRBD1; j_gene: TRBJ2-2; v_gene: TRBV6-4; abundance: few; CDR3nt: TGTGCCAGCAGTGACCAGGGGACAGGGACCACCGGGGAGCTGTTTTTT; CDR3aa: CASSDQGTGTTGELFF
d_gene: .; j_gene: TRBJ1-1; v_gene: TRBV5-4; abundance: .; CDR3nt: TGTGCCAGCAGCGAACGGAGAGGGAACACTGAAGCTTTCTTT; CDR3aa: CASSERRGNTEAFF
d_gene: .; j_gene: TRBJ2-5; v_gene: TRBV28; abundance: .; CDR3nt: TGTGCCAGCAGTTTCCCCGGGGTTCCAGAGACCCAGTACTTC; CDR3aa: CASSFPGVPETQYF
d_gene: TRBD1; j_gene: TRBJ1-4; v_gene: TRBV29-1; abundance: .; CDR3nt: TGCAGCGTTCGGGTGGGGACAGGGAATGAAAAACTGTTTTTT; CDR3aa: CSVRVGTGNEKLFF
d_gene: .; j_gene: TRBJ2-3; v_gene: TRBV4-1; abundance: .; CDR3nt: TGCGCCAGCAGCCACACTTTCACAGATACGCAGTATTTT; CDR3aa: CASSHTFTDTQYF
d_gene: .; j_gene: TRBJ1-4; v_gene: TRBV7-2; abundance: .; CDR3nt: TGTGCCAGCAGCTTAGACTCAGGGAAGAAACTGTTTTTT; CDR3aa: CASSLDSGKKLFF
d_gene: .; j_gene: TRBJ2-1; v_gene: TRBV27; abundance: once; CDR3nt: TGTGCCAGCGCTTTAGGAGCGCCAGGCAATGAGCAGTTCTTC; CDR3aa: CASALGAPGNEQFF
d_gene: TRBD1; j_gene: TRBJ2-7; v_gene: TRBV5-8; abundance: .; CDR3nt: TGTGCCAGCAGCCCCGACAGGGGACAGTACGAGCAGTACTTC; CDR3aa: CASSPDRGQYEQYF
d_gene: .; j_gene: TRBJ2-3; v_gene: TRBV7-9; abundance: .; CDR3nt: TGTGCCAGCAGCTTAGCCCGACTAGTTGGCACAGATACGCAGTATTTT; CDR3aa: CASSLARLVGTDTQYF
d_gene: .; j_gene: TRBJ2-7; v_gene: TRBV4-2; abundance: .; CDR3nt: TGTGCCAGCAGCCGATACTCCTACGAGCAGTACTTC; CDR3aa: CASSRYSYEQYF
d_gene: .; j_gene: TRBJ2-3; v_gene: TRBV7-8; abundance: .; CDR3nt: TGTGCCAGCAGGAGGGAGGGGGCGCTAGCCGGAGATACGCAGTATTTT; CDR3aa: CASRREGALAGDTQYF
d_gene: .; j_gene: TRBJ2-7; v_gene: TRBV28; abundance: .; CDR3nt: TGTGCCAGCAGTCGCCCTGGGGGACTTTCCTACGAGCAGTACTTC; CDR3aa: CASSRPGGLSYEQYF
d_gene: TRBD2; j_gene: TRBJ2-1; v_gene: TRBV2; abundance: .; CDR3nt: TGTGCCAGCAGTGAAGCCCGGCTGACTAGCGGGAGGGCCGGCGATGAGCAGTTCTTC; CDR3aa: CASSEARLTSGRAGDEQFF
d_gene: .; j_gene: TRBJ1-3; v_gene: TRBV28; abundance: .; CDR3nt: TGTGCCAGCAGTTTAAGGAGGGTCTCTGGAAACACCATATATTTT; CDR3aa: CASSLRRVSGNTIYF
d_gene: .; j_gene: TRBJ1-3; v_gene: TRBV11-2; abundance: .; CDR3nt: TGTGCCAGCAGCCCCTCGGGAGGCCCTTCGGCCGGAAACACCATATATTTT; CDR3aa: CASSPSGGPSAGNTIYF
d_gene: .; j_gene: TRBJ1-6; v_gene: TRBV21-1; abundance: .; CDR3nt: TGTGCCAGCAGCCGAGTACCCCAGGGGGCGCTGGATTCACCCCTCCACTTT; CDR3aa: CASSRVPQGALDSPLHF
d_gene: .; j_gene: TRBJ2-3; v_gene: TRBV28; abundance: once; CDR3nt: TGTGCCAGCAGCTTTCTCTCCAGTGGCTTCACAGATACGCAGTATTTT; CDR3aa: CASSFLSSGFTDTQYF